This T cell receptor (beta chain) was sequenced during a study of cytomegalovirus exposure and HLA in healthy donors. Notes on the study in general: Among the most significant clusters, several appeared linked to common viral pathogens in a later analysis. The study listed roughly 150 cytomegalovirus-associated TCR beta chains.

The donors were healthy bone marrow donors. The PCR used 60 Vbeta and 13 Jbeta primers. Per the original methods: A follow-up analysis tallied tens of millions of unique TCR beta chains, roughly 11 million shared. Profiling relied on immunoSEQ multiplex PCR, and the TCRdb table lists in-frame clones only, not all of them. V and J calls and clone size are given by that table; D and trimming were obtained from the DNA. This sample carries approximately 59,000 clones, about 78% of them seen once, and the ten largest clones take around 2.9%. Trimming cost V 2 bases and J 0 bases, with 9 bases left between them. CDR1 and CDR2 from the germline V gene are SGHNT and YYREEE (reference sequence). This CDR3 spans 16 amino acids. Points on this clone: Its antigen is currently unknown.

This TCR was sampled from a girl between 5 and 17 years old in good health and CMV-seropositive. V is TRBV5-4 and J is TRBJ1-6, with D hard to call. Input material: PBMCs. CDR3: CASSLSGNSYNSPLHF. CDR3 coding DNA: TGTGCCAGCAGCTTATCGGGAAACTCCTATAATTCACCCCTCCACTTT.